This is a list of T cell receptor beta chains from one sample in a study of cytomegalovirus exposure and HLA in healthy donors. Generated by immunoSEQ multiplex PCR, the TCRdb table keeps only in-frame clones and is missing some. Among around 110,000 clones listed, over 75% were seen once. The sequencing input was PBMCs. These receptors were taken from a man aged 60-69 years in good health and CMV-seronegative. CDR3s include the opening cysteine and the closing phenylalanine or tryptophan. D genes are given only for firm matches. Expanded clones get a size class; other rows say once, few or many, or leave the size out.

TRBJ2-1 . TRBD2 TRBV4-2 CASSWGGSSYNEQFF TGTGCCAGCAGTTGGGGGGGTAGCTCCTACAATGAGCAGTTCTTC
TRBJ1-5 . . TRBV2 CASTGESNQPQHF TGTGCCAGCACGGGAGAAAGCAATCAGCCCCAGCATTTT
TRBJ2-1 . . TRBV7-9 CASSSGRGEQFF TGTGCCAGCAGCTCCGGGCGGGGCGAGCAGTTCTTC
TRBJ1-4 . TRBD1 TRBV9 CASSNAASGGLNEKLFF TGTGCCAGCAGCAACGCCGCCTCAGGGGGGCTTAATGAAAAACTGTTTTTT
TRBJ2-3 . . TRBV27 CASSLIRGGTDTQYF TGTGCCAGCAGTTTAATAAGGGGGGGAACAGATACGCAGTATTTT
TRBJ1-2 . . TRBV4-3 CASSGFREGSGYTF TGCGCCAGCAGCGGATTTAGGGAGGGGTCTGGCTACACCTTC
TRBJ1-1 . . TRBV12-5 CASGLWGGRMNTEAFF TGTGCTAGTGGTTTATGGGGGGGTCGAATGAACACTGAAGCTTTCTTT
TRBJ2-3 . TRBD1 TRBV5-1 CASSFGQAADTQYF TGCGCCAGCAGCTTCGGACAGGCGGCAGATACGCAGTATTTT
TRBJ1-2 . TRBD1 TRBV7-9 CASSLGAGGHYGYTF TGTGCCAGCAGCTTAGGGGCAGGGGGCCACTATGGCTACACCTTC
TRBJ1-3 . TRBD1 TRBV18 CASSPQGSDRGSGNTIYF TGTGCCAGCTCACCACAGGGGTCCGACAGGGGATCAGGAAACACCATATATTTT
TRBJ2-3 . TRBD2 TRBV18 CASSSAGVTDTQYF TGTGCCAGCTCATCGGCGGGGGTAACAGATACGCAGTATTTT
TRBJ2-3 . . TRBV2 CASSVSLSEDTQYF TGTGCCAGCAGTGTGTCGCTAAGCGAAGATACGCAGTATTTT
TRBJ1-1 . . TRBV7-2 CASNLGQLNTEAFF TGTGCCAGCAACTTGGGCCAGCTGAACACTGAAGCTTTCTTT
TRBJ2-4 . TRBD1 TRBV7-2 CASCRDRGNIQYF TGTGCCAGCTGCCGGGACAGGGGAAACATTCAGTACTTC
TRBJ2-2 . TRBD2 TRBV7-8 CASSVGEALIAGVTAGELFF TGTGCCAGCAGCGTGGGGGAGGCTTTGATAGCGGGGGTAACTGCCGGGGAGCTGTTTTTT
TRBJ1-3 . TRBD1 TRBV5-1 CASSLSTGANSGNTIYF TGCGCCAGCAGCTTGTCCACAGGGGCTAACTCTGGAAACACCATATATTTT
TRBJ2-2 . . TRBV6-6 CASSSSGTAISGELFF .
TRBJ2-7 . . TRBV19 CASSIVGRDEQYF TGTGCCAGTAGTATAGTAGGCAGGGACGAGCAGTACTTC
TRBJ2-3 . TRBD2 TRBV6-1 CASMSGGAGADTQYF TGTGCCAGCATGAGCGGGGGGGCCGGAGCAGATACGCAGTATTTT
TRBJ1-6 few TRBD1 TRBV6-5 CASSLGGQGGSPLHF TGTGCCAGCAGTTTAGGGGGACAGGGAGGGTCACCCCTCCACTTT
TRBJ1-2 few . TRBV6-1 CASSEYPDGSGYRYTF TGTGCCAGCAGTGAATATCCCGACGGCAGCGGCTATCGCTACACCTTC
TRBJ1-2 . . TRBV6-6 CASSYALGGSYGYTF TGTGCCAGCAGTTACGCGTTAGGAGGGTCCTATGGCTACACCTTC
TRBJ1-2 once . TRBV9 CASSVPEGGTEGYGYTF TGTGCCAGCAGCGTCCCAGAGGGCGGGACCGAGGGCTACGGCTACACCTTC
TRBJ2-1 . . TRBV4-2 CASSQDRGWDNEQFF TGTGCCAGCAGCCAAGATAGGGGTTGGGACAATGAGCAGTTCTTC
TRBJ2-7 . . TRBV7-2 CASRPGTAGYEQYF TGTGCCAGCAGGCCCGGGACTGCAGGCTACGAGCAGTACTTC
TRBJ2-5 . TRBD2 TRBV5-4 CASSLGLAGGRSQYF TGTGCCAGCAGCTTGGGTCTAGCGGGGGGGCGCTCCCAGTACTTC
TRBJ1-2 . TRBD1 TRBV9 CASSAGTGGDYGYTF TGTGCCAGCAGCGCCGGGACAGGGGGCGACTATGGCTACACCTTC
TRBJ2-1 . TRBD2 TRBV6-1 CASRAGGDEQFF TGTGCCAGCAGGGCTGGGGGGGATGAGCAGTTCTTC
TRBJ1-3 . TRBD1 TRBV9 CASSVLGQNSGNTIYF TGTGCCAGCAGCGTACTGGGACAGAACTCTGGAAACACCATATATTTT
TRBJ2-7 . . TRBV5-1 CASNQGGANYEQYF TGCGCCAGCAACCAGGGCGGGGCGAACTACGAGCAGTACTTC
TRBJ1-2 few TRBD1 TRBV25-1 CASSETGGARGYTF TGTGCCAGCAGCGAGACAGGGGGCGCAAGGGGCTACACCTTC
TRBJ2-1 . . TRBV19 CASSIPTYNEQFF TGTGCCAGTAGTATACCCACTTACAATGAGCAGTTCTTC
TRBJ2-7 . TRBD2 TRBV11-2 CASSLLAGGPHEQYF TGTGCCAGCAGTCTACTAGCGGGGGGGCCTCATGAGCAGTACTTC
TRBJ1-6 . TRBD1 TRBV18 CASSRTGELGSPLHF TGTGCCAGCTCACGGACAGGGGAATTAGGATCACCCCTCCACTTT
TRBJ1-1 . . TRBV29-1 CSVRQLNTEAFF TGCAGCGTCCGCCAGTTGAACACTGAAGCTTTCTTT
TRBJ1-2 . TRBD1 TRBV28 CASNPTGAFYGYTF TGTGCCTCAAACCCGACAGGGGCTTTCTATGGCTACACCTTC
TRBJ2-3 . . TRBV29-1 CSVLLPDTQYF TGCAGCGTTCTCCTTCCAGATACGCAGTATTTT
TRBJ1-2 . . TRBV29-1 CGASAQIYGYTF TGTGGGGCTTCTGCGCAGATCTATGGCTACACCTTC
TRBJ1-3 . . TRBV28 CASSDAGVRGRGNTIYF TGTGCCAGCAGTGATGCGGGGGTTAGGGGCCGTGGAAACACCATATATTTT
TRBJ1-2 . . TRBV19 CASRWTARNYGYTF TGTGCCAGCCGGTGGACAGCTAGAAACTATGGCTACACCTTC
TRBJ1-2 . . TRBV5-1 CASSLDRANYGYTF TGCGCCAGCAGCTTGGACAGGGCTAACTATGGCTACACCTTC
TRBJ1-5 . . TRBV19 CASSTRPGLYSNQPQHF TGTGCCAGTAGTACCCGTCCGGGACTGTATAGCAATCAGCCCCAGCATTTT
TRBJ2-7 . . TRBV30 CAWSRDSSNEQYF TGTGCCTGGAGTCGCGACTCATCGAACGAGCAGTACTTC
TRBJ2-1 . TRBD2 TRBV7-2 CASSLAPYSGGAGEQFF TGTGCCAGCAGCTTAGCCCCCTACAGCGGGGGGGCTGGTGAGCAGTTCTTC
TRBJ2-2 . . TRBV7-9 CASSLMGNTGELFF TGTGCCAGCAGCTTAATGGGCAACACCGGGGAGCTGTTTTTT
TRBJ2-1 . TRBD2 TRBV5-1 CASSFPTSGGSYNEQFF TGCGCCAGCAGCTTCCCTACTAGCGGGGGCTCCTACAATGAGCAGTTCTTC
TRBJ2-7 . . TRBV29-1 CSVGTSAYYEQYF TGCAGCGTTGGGACAAGCGCATACTACGAGCAGTACTTC
TRBJ2-5 . . TRBV5-1 CASSPSTSQETQYF TGCGCCAGCAGCCCATCGACTAGTCAGGAGACCCAGTACTTC
TRBJ2-5 . TRBD2 TRBV6-5 CASSFVRGGMETQYF TGTGCCAGCAGTTTCGTGCGGGGGGGCATGGAGACCCAGTACTTC
TRBJ1-1 . . TRBV6-1 CASKAAGNTEAFF TGTGCCAGCAAGGCGGCTGGGAACACTGAAGCTTTCTTT
TRBJ1-6 . . TRBV7-2 CASSFARGNNSPLHF TGTGCCAGCAGCTTCGCCCGGGGGAATAATTCACCCCTCCACTTT
TRBJ1-5 . TRBD1 TRBV7-8 CASSLMDRGTNQPQHF TGTGCCAGCAGCTTAATGGACAGGGGGACCAATCAGCCCCAGCATTTT
TRBJ1-3 . TRBD1 TRBV5-1 CASSPDRDAGNTIYF TGCGCCAGCAGCCCCGACAGGGATGCTGGAAACACCATATATTTT
TRBJ1-4 . . TRBV5-1 CASSFRSGALNEKLFF TGCGCCAGCAGCTTCCGATCAGGGGCCTTAAATGAAAAACTGTTTTTT
TRBJ1-6 few . TRBV2 CASSEFGVSYNSPLHF TGTGCCAGCAGTGAATTCGGGGTCTCCTATAATTCACCCCTCCACTTT